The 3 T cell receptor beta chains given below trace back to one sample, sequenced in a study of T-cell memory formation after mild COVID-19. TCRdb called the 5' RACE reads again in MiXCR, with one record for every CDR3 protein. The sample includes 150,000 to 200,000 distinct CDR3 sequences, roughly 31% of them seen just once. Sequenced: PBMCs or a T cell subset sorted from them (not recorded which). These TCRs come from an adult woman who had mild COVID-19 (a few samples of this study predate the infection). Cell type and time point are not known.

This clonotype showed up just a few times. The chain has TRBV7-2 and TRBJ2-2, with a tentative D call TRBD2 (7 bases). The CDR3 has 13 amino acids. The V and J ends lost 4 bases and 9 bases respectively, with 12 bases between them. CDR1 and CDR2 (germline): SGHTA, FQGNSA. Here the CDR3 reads CASSYRGAWELFF. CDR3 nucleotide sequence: TGTGCCAGCAGCTACCGGGGGGCTTGGGAGCTGTTTTTT.

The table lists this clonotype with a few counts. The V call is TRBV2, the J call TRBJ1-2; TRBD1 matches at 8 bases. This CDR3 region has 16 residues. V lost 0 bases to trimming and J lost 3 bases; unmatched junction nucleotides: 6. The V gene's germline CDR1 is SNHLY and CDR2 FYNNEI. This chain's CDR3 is CASSEAQSTGDYGYTF. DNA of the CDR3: TGTGCCAGCAGTGAAGCCCAGTCGACAGGGGACTATGGCTACACCTTC. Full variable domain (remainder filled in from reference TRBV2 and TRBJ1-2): EPEVTQTPSHQVTQMGQEVILRCVPISNHLYFYWYRQILGQKVEFLVSFYNNEISEKSEIFDDQFSVERPDGSNFTLKIRSTKLEDSAMYFCASSEAQSTGDYGYTFGSGTRLTVV.

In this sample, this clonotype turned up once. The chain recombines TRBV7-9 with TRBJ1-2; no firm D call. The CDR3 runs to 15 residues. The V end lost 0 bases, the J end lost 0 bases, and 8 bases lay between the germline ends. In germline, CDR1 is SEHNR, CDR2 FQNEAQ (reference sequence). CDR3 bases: TGTGCCAGCAGCTTAGCGATGGGCCCTAACTATGGCTACACCTTC. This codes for CASSLAMGPNYGYTF.